The rows below give T cell receptor beta chains drawn from one sample of a study of cytomegalovirus exposure and HLA in healthy donors. Assay: immunoSEQ multiplex PCR; the TCRdb copy retains only in-frame clones and omits some. The sample holds fewer than 60,000 clones, approximately 93% seen once. The sequencing input was PBMCs. These receptors came from a woman aged 18-30 years in good health and CMV-seropositive. Both conserved end residues are part of each CDR3. The D gene is left open where the match is weak. Clone size is given for some rows only: seen once, a few or many times, or a class if the clone is expanded.

d_call,j_call,v_call,clone_size,cdr3_nt,cdr3_aa
TRBD1,TRBJ2-1,TRBV7-3,-,TGTGCCAGCAGCACCCAAAAACAGGGGGCCACCTACAATGAGCAGTTCTTC,CASSTQKQGATYNEQFF
TRBD2,TRBJ2-5,TRBV5-1,once,TGCGCCAGCAGCACCGGGGGAGCGGGACAAGAGACCCAGTACTTC,CASSTGGAGQETQYF
-,TRBJ2-3,TRBV29-1,-,TGCAGCGTTGAAGAGGGGCGAGGAGGGTCAGATACGCAGTATTTT,CSVEEGRGGSDTQYF
TRBD2,TRBJ2-5,TRBV30,-,TGTGCCTGGAGTGTACTAGCGGACCTTAAGACCCAGTACTTC,CAWSVLADLKTQYF
TRBD2,TRBJ2-7,TRBV11-2,few,TGTGCCAGCAGCCGGACTAGCAACGAGCAGTACTTC,CASSRTSNEQYF
-,TRBJ1-1,TRBV11-1,-,TGTGCCAGCAGCTTAGCTTCCTGGTTCCCGAGGACTGAAGCTTTCTTT,CASSLASWFPRTEAFF
-,TRBJ1-1,TRBV19,once,TGTGCCAGTACGTACGGGTACACTGAAGCTTTCTTT,CASTYGYTEAFF
-,TRBJ2-1,TRBV27,-,TGTGCCAGCAGTTTAGGGGGGGGGCTAGCGGTGTACAATGAGCAGTTCTTC,CASSLGGGLAVYNEQFF
TRBD1,TRBJ1-2,TRBV5-6,-,TGTGCCAGCAGCACCAGACAGGGGAGGCGTGGTGGCTACACCTTC,CASSTRQGRRGGYTF
-,TRBJ2-5,TRBV6-1,-,TGTGCCAGCAGGGAGGGGGCCCTCAGAGAGACCCAGTACTTC,CASREGALRETQYF
-,TRBJ2-2,TRBV10-2,once,TGCGCCAGGACAGATCCTTCGCACACCGGGGAGCTGTTTTTT,CARTDPSHTGELFF
TRBD2,TRBJ2-5,TRBV30,-,TGTGCCTGGAGCGGGGGGGGGAACGAGGAGACCCAGTACTTC,CAWSGGGNEETQYF
-,TRBJ2-6,TRBV28,-,TGTGCCAGCACCCTAGACAGCTCTGGGGCCAACGTCCTGACTTTC,CASTLDSSGANVLTF
-,TRBJ1-1,TRBV7-8,few,TGTGCCAGCAGCTTCCTATGGAACACTGAAGCTTTCTTT,CASSFLWNTEAFF
-,TRBJ2-6,TRBV6-1,-,TGTGCCAGCAGTGGACACTCTGGGGCCAACGTCCTGACTTTC,CASSGHSGANVLTF
-,TRBJ2-1,TRBV2,-,TGTGCCAGCAGTGAATTGAGCAATGAGCAGTTCTTC,CASSELSNEQFF
TRBD1,TRBJ2-2,TRBV28,-,TGTGCCAGCAGTTTTGTTCTCCGGGACAGGGCGGACACCGGGGAGCTGTTTTTT,CASSFVLRDRADTGELFF
TRBD2,TRBJ2-7,TRBV4-1,-,TGCGCCAGCAGCCAAGGTAGCGGGAGTTACGAGCAGTACTTC,CASSQGSGSYEQYF
-,TRBJ1-4,TRBV15,-,TGTGCCACCAGGGGGGGACTAGGTGAAAAACTGTTTTTT,CATRGGLGEKLFF
-,TRBJ1-4,TRBV27,-,TGTGCCAGCAGTTTATACAGGGACGGCAAGGTGGGAGAAAAACTGTTTTTT,CASSLYRDGKVGEKLFF
-,TRBJ2-7,TRBV19,-,TGTGCCAGTAATTTCAGGGGTGGCTACGAGCAGTACTTC,CASNFRGGYEQYF
-,TRBJ1-3,TRBV7-2,-,TGTGCCAGCAGCTTAGGGCATGGGGCCAGCTCTGGAAACACCATATATTTT,CASSLGHGASSGNTIYF
-,TRBJ2-3,TRBV6-4,-,TGTGCCAGCAGTCCGGTGGGATCAGGGGTAGATACGCAGTATTTT,CASSPVGSGVDTQYF
TRBD2,TRBJ2-2,TRBV28,-,TGTGCCAGCAGTGGAAGGACTAGCGGGAGGGTGAACACCGGGGAGCTGTTTTTT,CASSGRTSGRVNTGELFF
TRBD2,TRBJ2-7,TRBV14,-,TGTGCCAGCAGCCCCCTAACCGGGACTAGCTCCTACGAGCAGTACTTC,CASSPLTGTSSYEQYF
TRBD1,TRBJ2-5,TRBV13,-,TGTGCCAGCAGCCCGGTTGAGGGGGGACAGGGGGAGGAGACCCAGTACTTC,CASSPVEGGQGEETQYF
TRBD1,TRBJ1-5,TRBV19,once,TGTGCCAGTAGTATTTTGGGACAGATCAATCAGCCCCAGCATTTT,CASSILGQINQPQHF
TRBD2,TRBJ2-1,TRBV6-1,-,TGTGCCAGCAGTAAGAAGCGGGACTCCTACAATGAGCAGTTCTTC,CASSKKRDSYNEQFF
TRBD1,TRBJ2-2,TRBV5-1,-,TGCGCCAGCAGCTTGCTCGACAGGGGGACCGGGGAGCTGTTTTTT,CASSLLDRGTGELFF
TRBD2,TRBJ2-1,TRBV5-1,-,TGCGCCATTCCGGGACTAGCGGTTAGTAGCTCCTACAATGAGCAGTTCTTC,CAIPGLAVSSSYNEQFF
-,TRBJ2-3,TRBV10-1,-,TGCGCCAGCAGTGAGTCTGGCCGCACAGATACGCAGTATTTT,CASSESGRTDTQYF
TRBD1,TRBJ2-5,TRBV5-1,-,TGCGCCAGCAGCCCGAAGGGACAGGCTGGGGAGACCCAGTACTTC,CASSPKGQAGETQYF
-,TRBJ2-6,TRBV6-5,-,TGTGCCAGCAGTTATCGCAGGGTCGGTGGGGCCAACGTCCTGACTTTC,CASSYRRVGGANVLTF
TRBD2,TRBJ2-7,TRBV5-1,-,TGCGCCAGCAGCTCACGTGAGATAGCGGGCCGCTACGAGCAGTACTTC,CASSSREIAGRYEQYF
TRBD1,TRBJ2-7,TRBV7-2,-,TGTGCCAGCGGCATGGGACAGGGGGCCTTCGACGAGCAGTACTTC,CASGMGQGAFDEQYF
TRBD2,TRBJ2-3,TRBV5-6,once,TGTGCCAGCAGCTTCCCCCCGACTAGCGGCTATAGCACAGATACGCAGTATTTT,CASSFPPTSGYSTDTQYF
-,TRBJ2-1,TRBV7-9,-,TGTGCCAGCAGCCTAGGAGTGTTTGAGCAGTTCTTC,CASSLGVFEQFF
-,TRBJ1-1,TRBV28,-,TGTGCCAGCAGACCGGGGGGCGGTTTCACTGAAGCTTTCTTT,CASRPGGGFTEAFF
TRBD1,TRBJ2-7,TRBV4-1,-,TGCGCCAGCAGCCAAGGGGACAGTACCATCTACGAGCAGTACTTC,CASSQGDSTIYEQYF
-,TRBJ1-6,TRBV27,-,TGTGCCAGCAGTTTAGCGGGGGGGGGTTCACCCCTCCACTTT,CASSLAGGGSPLHF
-,TRBJ2-7,TRBV7-4,-,TGTGCCAGCAGCCCTAAGGGGAGGCCTAAATGGTGGCAGTACTTC,CASSPKGRPKWWQYF
-,TRBJ2-7,TRBV14,-,TGTGCCAGCAGCCTAAAGATCGACAACCCCGGGATCTACGAGCAGTACTTC,CASSLKIDNPGIYEQYF
-,TRBJ2-7,TRBV29-1,-,TGCAGCGTTGGAGGGCTCTACCACTACGAGCAGTACTTC,CSVGGLYHYEQYF
TRBD2,TRBJ2-3,TRBV28,-,TGTGCCAGCAGACGCGAGCATCTAACTAGCGGGAGGGTTCGGATCACAGATACGCAGTATTTT,CASRREHLTSGRVRITDTQYF
TRBD1,TRBJ2-3,TRBV9,-,TGTGCCAGCAGCACAAGACAGGGGCTCACAGATACGCAGTATTTT,CASSTRQGLTDTQYF
-,TRBJ2-1,TRBV5-1,-,TGCGCCAGCAGCTTGGACCCAGGGTACAATGAGCAGTTCTTC,CASSLDPGYNEQFF
-,TRBJ2-3,TRBV2,-,TGTGCCAGCATTCCTCCCGGCGGCACAACGCAGTATTTT,CASIPPGGTTQYF
TRBD1,TRBJ1-6,TRBV19,-,TGTGCCAGTAGCAGGAGGACAGGGGAGGATTATAATTCACCCCTCCACTTT,CASSRRTGEDYNSPLHF
-,TRBJ2-1,TRBV6-4,-,TGTGCCAGCAGTGACGCTCAGGGTTCCTACAATGAGCAGTTCTTC,CASSDAQGSYNEQFF
-,TRBJ1-5,TRBV2,-,TGTGCCAGCGGGCCAGGCTCGCCCCAGCATTTT,CASGPGSPQHF
-,TRBJ2-6,TRBV29-1,-,TGCAGCGTTGAAGAACGCCCCGCCGGAGGTACTGGGGCCAACGTCCTGACTTTC,CSVEERPAGGTGANVLTF
-,TRBJ2-7,TRBV6-5,-,TGTGCCAGCAGTTATACGGACACTTCCTACGAGCAGTACTTC,CASSYTDTSYEQYF
-,TRBJ1-5,TRBV28,-,TGTGCCAGCAGGCACCAGGGAAGCAATCAGCCCCAGCATTTT,CASRHQGSNQPQHF
-,TRBJ2-3,TRBV2,-,TGTGCCAGCAGTCGAATGGGGGGAGATACGCAGTATTTT,CASSRMGGDTQYF
TRBD2,TRBJ2-7,TRBV28,-,TGTGCCAGCAGTAGGACTAGCGCGCTCTACGAGCAGTACTTC,CASSRTSALYEQYF